The rows below give T cell receptor beta chains drawn from one sample of a study of blood T cell repertoires in COVID-19. Sequenced by immunoSEQ multiplex PCR; TCRdb stores in-frame clones only, minus some. The profile shows some 250,000 clones, roughly 85% of them singletons. Specimen: peripheral blood. These receptors all come from a man aged 25 to 40 who had recovered from COVID-19. The CDR3 runs from the conserved cysteine through the conserved F or W.

TRBJ2-5,TRBV5-4,CASSPAGRRGEEETQYF
TRBJ2-7,TRBV5-4,CASSIPGQGYEQYF
TRBJ2-2,TRBV6-5,CASSYQGGGELFF
TRBJ2-7,TRBV5-4,CASSSPAGGGSYEQYF
TRBJ2-5,TRBV11-2,CASPRGGGVQETQYF
TRBJ1-3,TRBV27,CASSSGNSGNTIYF
TRBJ1-4,TRBV6-5,CASSYSMTGGNEKLFF
TRBJ1-2,TRBV19,CASSTRQLRNYGYTF
TRBJ2-2,TRBV6-5,CASSLVTGGGTGELFF
TRBJ1-3,TRBV6-2/TRBV6-3,CASSLDRTGNTIYF
TRBJ2-5,TRBV19,CASSILGDTNQETQYF
TRBJ2-7,TRBV2,CASRTGSYEQYF
TRBJ2-2,TRBV7-7,CAIPGDRDATGELFF
TRBJ1-1,TRBV20-1,CSASGGQRVRAFF
TRBJ1-1,TRBV3-1/TRBV3-2,CASSQAGPQAFF
TRBJ1-1,TRBV11-2,CASSLIGLRTGAFTEAFF
TRBJ1-1,TRBV10-1,CASREQGQTEAFF
TRBJ1-1,TRBV27,CASSLSGGTGTEAFF
TRBJ1-5,TRBV7-2,CASSSGTDGQPQHF
TRBJ1-4,TRBV5-1,CASSVPSDRGPLWDEKLFF
TRBJ2-3,TRBV3-1/TRBV3-2,CASSSQNTQYF
TRBJ1-5,TRBV6-4,CATGGQGISYSNQPQHF
TRBJ2-1,TRBV5-1,CASSLTGQGVNEQFF
TRBJ2-1,TRBV19,CASSGGGDRNEQFF
TRBJ1-3,TRBV19,CASSQPPPDSPGNTIYF
TRBJ2-3,TRBV2,CASSPLGGWTDTQYF
TRBJ1-1,TRBV5-6,CASSPTTGTGWTFF
TRBJ2-2,TRBV27,CASSLPGKANTGELFF
TRBJ1-5,TRBV20-1,CSASRQGSNQPQHF
TRBJ1-2,TRBV18,CASSPTGMGGYTF
TRBJ2-1,TRBV19,CASSIGQDNEQFF
TRBJ2-6,TRBV10-3,CAISESKGQGSGANVLTF
TRBJ1-1,TRBV5-8,CASSWEDRGLTEAFF
TRBJ1-1,TRBV11-1,CASSGKAGTGAAEAFF